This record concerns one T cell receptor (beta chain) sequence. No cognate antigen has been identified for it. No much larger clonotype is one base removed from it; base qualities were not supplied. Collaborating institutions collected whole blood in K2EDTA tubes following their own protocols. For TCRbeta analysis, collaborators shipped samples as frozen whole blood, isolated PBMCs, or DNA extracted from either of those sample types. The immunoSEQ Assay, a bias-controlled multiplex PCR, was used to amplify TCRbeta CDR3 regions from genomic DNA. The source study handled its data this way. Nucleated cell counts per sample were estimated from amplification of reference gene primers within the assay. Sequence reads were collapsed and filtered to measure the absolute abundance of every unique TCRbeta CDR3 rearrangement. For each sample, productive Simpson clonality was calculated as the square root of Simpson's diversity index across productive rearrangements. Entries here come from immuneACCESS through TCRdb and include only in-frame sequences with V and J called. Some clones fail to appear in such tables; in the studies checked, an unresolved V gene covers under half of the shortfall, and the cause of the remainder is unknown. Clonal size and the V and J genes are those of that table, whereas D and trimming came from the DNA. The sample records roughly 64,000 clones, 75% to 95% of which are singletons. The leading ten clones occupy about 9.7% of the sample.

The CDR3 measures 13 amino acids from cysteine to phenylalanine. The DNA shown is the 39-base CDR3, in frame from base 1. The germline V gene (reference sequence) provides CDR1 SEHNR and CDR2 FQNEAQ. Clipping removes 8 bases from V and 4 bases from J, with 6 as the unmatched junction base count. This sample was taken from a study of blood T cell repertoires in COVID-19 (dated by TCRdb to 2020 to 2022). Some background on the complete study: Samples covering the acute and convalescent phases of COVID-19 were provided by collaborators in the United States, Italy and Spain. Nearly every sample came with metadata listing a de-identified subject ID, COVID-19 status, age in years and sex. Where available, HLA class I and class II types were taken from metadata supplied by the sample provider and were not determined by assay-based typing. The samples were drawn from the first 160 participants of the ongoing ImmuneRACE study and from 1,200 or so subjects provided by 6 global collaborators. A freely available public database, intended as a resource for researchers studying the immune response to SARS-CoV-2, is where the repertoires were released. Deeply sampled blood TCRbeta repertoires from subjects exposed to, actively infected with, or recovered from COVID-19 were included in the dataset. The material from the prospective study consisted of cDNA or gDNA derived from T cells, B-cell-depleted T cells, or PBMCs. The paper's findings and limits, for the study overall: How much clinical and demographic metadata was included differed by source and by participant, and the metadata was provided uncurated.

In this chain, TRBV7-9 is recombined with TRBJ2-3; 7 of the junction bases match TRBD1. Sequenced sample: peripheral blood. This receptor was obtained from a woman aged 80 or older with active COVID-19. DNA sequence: TGTGCCAGCGGTACAGGGGTCGCAGATACGCAGTATTTT. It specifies CASGTGVADTQYF. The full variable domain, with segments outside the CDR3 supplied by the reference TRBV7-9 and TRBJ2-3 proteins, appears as DTGVSQNPRHKITKRGQNVTFRCDPISEHNRLYWYRQTLGQGPEFLTYFQNEAQLEKSRLLSDRFSAERPKGSFSTLEIQRTEQGDSAMYLCASGTGVADTQYFGPGTRLTVL.